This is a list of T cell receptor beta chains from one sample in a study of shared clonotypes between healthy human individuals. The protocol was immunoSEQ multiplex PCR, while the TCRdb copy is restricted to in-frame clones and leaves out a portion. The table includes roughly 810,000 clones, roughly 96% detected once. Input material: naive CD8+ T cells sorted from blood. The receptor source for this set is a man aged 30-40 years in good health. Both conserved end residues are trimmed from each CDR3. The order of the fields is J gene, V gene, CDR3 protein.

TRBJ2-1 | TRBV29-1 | SVEVIRASSYNEQF
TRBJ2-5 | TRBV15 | ATNSGQGKTQY
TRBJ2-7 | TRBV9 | ASSVVAGGAYEQY
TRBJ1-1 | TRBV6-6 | ASSYSSNTEAF
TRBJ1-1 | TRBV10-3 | AIRETGQTNTEAF
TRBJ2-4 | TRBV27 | ASSSALAKNIQY
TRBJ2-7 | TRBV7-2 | ASSLVGLVSEQY
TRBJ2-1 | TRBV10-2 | ASSEGVGYNEQF
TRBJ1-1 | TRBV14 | ASSQDRGGNTEAF
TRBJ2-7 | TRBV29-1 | SVLSSGRAFYEQY